This T cell receptor beta chain was observed in a study of blood T cell repertoires in COVID-19 (dated by TCRdb to the early 2020s). For the study in its entirety: Collaborator samples came from the United States, Italy and Spain and covered acute and convalescent phases of COVID-19. The prospective study material was composed of cDNA or gDNA derived from T cells, B-cell-depleted T cells, or PBMCs. Subjects who had been exposed to COVID-19, were actively infected with it, or had recovered from it provided the deeply sampled blood TCRbeta repertoires that made up the dataset. The repertoires were released in a freely available public database intended as a resource for research on the immune response to SARS-CoV-2. The samples were drawn from two sources: the first 160 participants of the ongoing ImmuneRACE study, and 950 to 1,500 subjects contributed by 6 global collaborators. Nearly every sample came with metadata listing a de-identified subject ID, COVID-19 status, age in years and sex. Where available, HLA class I and class II types were taken from metadata supplied by the sample provider and were not determined by assay-based typing.

Study-wide findings and limitations: The quantity of clinical and demographic metadata differed by source and by participant and was supplied without curation.

Turning to this clone: Its antigen remains undetermined. No much larger clonotype is one base removed from it; base qualities were not supplied.

The germline V and J ends show losses of 5 bases and 3 bases respectively, and no gene match explains 7 bases of the junction. CDR1 and CDR2 are drawn from the germline V gene: SGHDN, FVKESK. The CDR3 goes from the cysteine to the phenylalanine over 15 residues. Just CDR3 DNA is preserved here, 45 bases in frame from base 1. Whole blood was collected in K2EDTA tubes by collaborating institutions according to the institutions' own protocols. For TCRbeta analysis, collaborators shipped samples as frozen whole blood, isolated PBMCs, or DNA extracted from either of those sample types. The immunoSEQ Assay, a bias-controlled multiplex PCR, was used to amplify TCRbeta CDR3 regions from genomic DNA. The paper's processing steps were these. The number of nucleated cells in each sample was estimated from the amplification of reference gene primers within the assay. Sequence reads were collapsed and filtered to measure the absolute abundance of every unique TCRbeta CDR3 rearrangement. For each sample, productive Simpson clonality was calculated by taking the square root of Simpson's diversity index across productive rearrangements. The table was pulled from immuneACCESS by TCRdb, which kept in-frame rearrangements only. Such tables lose some clones; where checked, under half of the loss comes from unresolved V genes, and the rest has no known cause. From that table come the V and J calls and clone size; the DNA was used to work out D and trimming. Within this sample are 30,000 to 35,000 clones, with 78% of them counted one time only. In total, the top ten clones hold about 35% of the sample.

The sequence derives from a man aged 80 or over with acute or convalescent COVID-19. The sequence joins TRBV14 to TRBJ2-7, with 10 bases in between that match TRBD2. The source material was peripheral blood. CDR3 reads: CASSYITSGVYEQYF. Read as DNA, the sequence is TGTGCCAGCAGCTACATTACTAGCGGGGTCTACGAGCAGTACTTC.